One sample yielded the 13 T cell receptor beta chains listed below, sequenced in a study of control samples from healthy donors and cancer patients. Measured with immunoSEQ multiplex PCR; TCRdb has only the in-frame clones, and not every one. The profile shows around 50,000 clones, roughly nine tenths of them singletons. The specimen was PBMCs. Receptors were obtained from a man in his forties with colorectal cancer.

The V call is TRBV5-4, the J call TRBJ1-1, with D possibly being TRBD1 (5 bases). The germline V gene has CDR1 SGHNT and CDR2 YYREEE (reference sequence). The CDR3 extends over 13 amino acids. V was cut by 4 bases and J by 0 bases, with 7 bases left in between. CDR3 nucleotide sequence: TGTGCCAGCAGCGCGGACATGAACACTGAAGCTTTCTTT. This gives the protein CASSADMNTEAFF.

This sequence joins TRBV10-3 and TRBJ1-4, with 7 bases identical to TRBD1. The V and J ends lost 10 bases and 7 bases, in that order; junction bases with no gene match: 9. Germline CDR1 reads ENHRY; CDR2 reads SYGVKD. This CDR3 region has 13 residues. The CDR3 DNA reads as TGTGCCACCAATCGACAGGGCAGTGAAAAACTGTTTTTT. Translating it yields CATNRQGSEKLFF.

The V gene is TRBV12-5, the J gene TRBJ2-1; tentatively, D is TRBD2 (6 bases). Trimming stripped 4 bases from V and 7 bases from J, with 20 bases between. The CDR3 has 16 amino acids. Germline values: CDR1 LGHNT, CDR2 FRNRAP. The CDR3 loop reads CASGSDPGLVANEQFF. CDR3 DNA: TGTGCTAGTGGTTCCGACCCGGGACTTGTAGCGAATGAGCAGTTCTTC. The full variable domain, with the rest looked up from reference TRBV12-5 and TRBJ2-1, is DARVTQTPRHKVTEMGQEVTMRCQPILGHNTVFWYRQTMMQGLELLAYFRNRAPLDDSGMPKDRFSAEMPDATLATLKIQPSEPRDSAVYFCASGSDPGLVANEQFFGPGTRLTVL.

This clone has just one count. The chain couples TRBV5-1 to TRBJ1-2; maybe TRBD1 (5 bases). Germline assignment: CDR1 SGHRS and CDR2 YFSETQ. V was shortened by 0 bases and J by 6 bases, with 9 bases between the two germline ends. The CDR3 length is 13 residues. As DNA, the CDR3 is TGCGCCAGCAGCTTGGTTCGGGGGGATGGCTACACCTTC. Its translation is CASSLVRGDGYTF.

The chain links TRBV9 to TRBJ1-2; TRBD1 aligns across 10 bases. V shed 3 bases, J shed 7 bases, and the junction held 9 bases outside the gene matches. From germline, CDR1 is SGDLS and CDR2 YYNGEE. CDR3 length: 15 residues. The CDR3: CASSGRRDRGAGYTF. The CDR3 DNA follows: TGTGCCAGCAGCGGACGGCGGGACAGGGGAGCTGGCTACACCTTC.

This clone was recorded a few times. The J gene is TRBJ2-7, the V gene TRBV20-1, with TRBD2 matching over 7 bases. The CDR3 length is 15 residues. V was clipped by 3 bases and J by 0 bases; unmatched bases: 8. CDR1 is DFQATT and CDR2 is SNEGSKA in the germline V gene (reference sequence). CDR3 nucleotides: TGCAGTGCTAGTGGGGGACTATCGAGCTCCTACGAGCAGTACTTC. Protein product: CSASGGLSSSYEQYF.

The chain employs TRBV10-3 and TRBJ1-2; D gene ambiguous. V shed 6 bases and J shed 8 bases, with 7 bases lying between them. The length of the CDR3 is 10 residues. Per the germline V gene, CDR1 is ENHRY and CDR2 is SYGVKD. DNA of the CDR3: TGTGCCATCAGCGGTCGGGGCTACACCTTC. Its protein is CAISGRGYTF.

The rearrangement joins TRBV15 to TRBJ1-5; D gene unclear. The V gene lost 3 bases and the J gene lost 5 bases, with 11 bases spanning the gap. The CDR3 is made up of 14 amino acids. Germline assignment: CDR1 LNHNV and CDR2 YYDKDF (reference sequence). The CDR3 loop reads CATSRPNVDQPQHF. The CDR3 nucleotides read TGTGCCACCAGCAGGCCAAATGTGGATCAGCCCCAGCATTTT.

V usage is TRBV11-1 and J usage is TRBJ2-5; the D is unclear. Trimming removed 4 bases from V and 1 base from J, with 13 bases in between. Per the germline V gene, CDR1 is SGHAT and CDR2 is FQDESV (reference sequence). The CDR3 has 15 amino acids. CDR3 sequence (DNA): TGTGCCAGCAGCTCTCCACGATTCTCCCAAGAGACCCAGTACTTC. Protein product: CASSSPRFSQETQYF.

V usage is TRBV27 and J usage is TRBJ2-1; 11 nucleotides align to TRBD2. Germline CDR1 is MNHEY and CDR2 is SMNVEV (reference sequence). Trimming at V came to 5 bases and at J to 10 bases, leaving 4 bases not matched to a gene. This CDR3 region has 13 residues. The CDR3 sequence is CASSVGTSGEQFF. CDR3 DNA sequence: TGTGCCAGCAGTGTCGGGACTAGCGGCGAGCAGTTCTTC.

CDR3 sequence (DNA): TGTGCCAGCAGCGTCTGGGACAGGGACAATGAGCAGTTCTTC. This gives the protein CASSVWDRDNEQFF. The rearrangement uses TRBV9 and TRBJ2-1, with 9 nucleotides matching TRBD1. V lost 2 bases to trimming and J lost 5 bases; unmatched junction nucleotides: 2. Germline CDR1 and CDR2: SGDLS and YYNGEE. This CDR3 comprises 14 residues.

This clone was counted a few times. The chain is built from TRBV19 and TRBJ1-1, with 9 bases matching TRBD1. CDR3 length: 14 amino acids. Per germline, CDR1 LNHDA and CDR2 SQIVND (reference sequence). V shed 3 bases and J 2 bases; nucleotides not matched to a gene: 1. CDR3 bases: TGTGCCAGTAGTATGACAGGGGGTAACACTGAAGCTTTCTTT. Translation: CASSMTGGNTEAFF. Using reference TRBV19 and TRBJ1-1 for the parts outside the CDR3, the full variable domain is DGGITQSPKYLFRKEGQNVTLSCEQNLNHDAMYWYRQDPGQGLRLIYYSQIVNDFQKGDIAEGYSVSREKKESFPLTVTSAQKNPTAFYLCASSMTGGNTEAFFGQGTRLTVV.

This sequence joins TRBV18 and TRBJ1-4; D not certain. V lost 6 bases to trimming and J lost 7 bases, with 15 bases between them. Germline V gives CDR1 KGHSH, CDR2 LQKENI. The CDR3 is 14 residues long. CDR3 loop: CASSPGFGGEKLFF. As DNA, the CDR3 is TGTGCCAGCTCGCCGGGTTTCGGAGGTGAAAAACTGTTTTTT.